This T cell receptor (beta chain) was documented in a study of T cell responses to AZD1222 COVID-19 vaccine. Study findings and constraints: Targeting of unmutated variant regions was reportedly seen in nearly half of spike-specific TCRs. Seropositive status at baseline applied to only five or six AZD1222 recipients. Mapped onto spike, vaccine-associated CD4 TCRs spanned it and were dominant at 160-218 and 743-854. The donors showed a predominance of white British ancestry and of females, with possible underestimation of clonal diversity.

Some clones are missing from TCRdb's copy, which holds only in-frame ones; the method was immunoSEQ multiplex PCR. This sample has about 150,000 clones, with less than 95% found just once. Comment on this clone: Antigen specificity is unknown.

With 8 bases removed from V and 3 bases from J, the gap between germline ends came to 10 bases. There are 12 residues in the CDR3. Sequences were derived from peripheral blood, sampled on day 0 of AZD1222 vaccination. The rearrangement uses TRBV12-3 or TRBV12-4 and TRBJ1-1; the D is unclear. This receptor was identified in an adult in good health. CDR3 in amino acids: CASSRVDTEAFF. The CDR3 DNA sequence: TGTGCCAGCTCGAGGGTCGACACTGAAGCTTTCTTT.